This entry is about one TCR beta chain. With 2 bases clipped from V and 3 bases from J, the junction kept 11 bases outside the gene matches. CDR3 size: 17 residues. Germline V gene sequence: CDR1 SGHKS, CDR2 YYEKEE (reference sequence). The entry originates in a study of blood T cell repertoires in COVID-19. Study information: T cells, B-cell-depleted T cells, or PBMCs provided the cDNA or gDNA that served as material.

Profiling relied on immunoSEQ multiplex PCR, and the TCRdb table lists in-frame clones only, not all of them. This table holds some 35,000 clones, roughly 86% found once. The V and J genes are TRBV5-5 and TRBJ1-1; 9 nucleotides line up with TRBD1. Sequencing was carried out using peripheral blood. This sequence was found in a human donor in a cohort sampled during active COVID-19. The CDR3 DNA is TGTGCCAGCAGCTTAAGGACAGGGGTGGGCCTGGACACTGAAGCTTTCTTT. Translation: CASSLRTGVGLDTEAFF.